This TCR beta chain came from a study of blood T cells in healthy people across ages. It was around 10 milliliters of peripheral blood that were drawn from each donor. The use of a sample-barcoded 5' primer and a J-beta primer mix characterized a second PCR of about 7 to 12 cycles. TCRdb called the 5' RACE reads again in MiXCR, with one record for every CDR3 protein. In the table there are about 1 million distinct CDR3 sequences, roughly 45% of which are singletons. The sample consisted of blood. The sequence was collected from a woman aged 60-70 years in good health.

DNA for the CDR3: TGTGCCAGCAGTGGACCTGGCGGGTGGGAGCAGTACTTC. Residues: CASSGPGGWEQYF. The chain links TRBV28 to TRBJ2-1, with a possible D match to TRBD2 (5 bases). The last part of the DNA fits TRBJ2-7 better; the J call may be wrong. The CDR3 has 13 amino acids. Germline loops: CDR1 MDHEN, CDR2 SYDVKM.